The 30 T cell receptor beta chains presented below share a single source sample, sequenced in a study of CD8 T cells in Susac syndrome. Random hexamers were used to reverse transcribe about 0.5 to 1 ug of RNA. TCRdb processed the immunoSEQ multiplex PCR reads anew with MiXCR; each CDR3 protein has one entry. The sample includes 250,000 to 300,000 distinct CDR3 sequences, around nine tenths of them seen just once. The sample consisted of CD8+ T cells from PBMCs. These receptors came from a human donor with multiple sclerosis.

The gene calls are TRBV20-1 and TRBJ2-5; 7 bases map to TRBD1. The CDR3 is 14 amino acids. The V and J ends lost 2 bases and 2 bases, in that order; junction bases with no gene match: 5. From germline, CDR1 is DFQATT and CDR2 SNEGSKA (reference sequence). The CDR3 spells CSARKGAHQETQYF. CDR3 nucleotides: TGCAGTGCTAGAAAGGGGGCCCATCAAGAGACCCAGTACTTC.

A remark on this clonotype: The germline gene is not matched at one end of the junction; a read error may be the cause. The chain employs TRBV7-2 and TRBJ2-5; either TRBD1 or TRBD2 may fit D (6 bases each). The CDR3 sequence is 15 residues long. Germline-derived CDR1 and CDR2 are SGHTA and FQGNSA. The CDR3 spells CPSSLAPGAQETQYF. The CDR3 DNA sequence: TGTCCCAGCAGCTTGGCACCGGGGGCACAAGAGACCCAGTACTTC.

The chain joins TRBV6-2 or TRBV6-3 to TRBJ2-2; D call uncertain. Germline loops: CDR1 MNHEY, CDR2 SVGEGT. Deletions cut 2 bases from V and 2 bases from J, with 3 bases between. The CDR3 covers 13 residues. CDR3 DNA sequence: TGTGCCAGCAGTTACGTTAACACCGGGGAGCTGTTTTTT. Amino acid sequence: CASSYVNTGELFF.

This chain uses TRBV7-9 with TRBJ2-2; TRBD1 matches 9 bases. The CDR3 contains 16 residues. Germline lookup yields CDR1 SEHNR and CDR2 FQNEAQ (reference sequence). The J segment lost 3 bases and the V segment lost 7 bases, leaving 9 bases of the junction unmatched. The CDR3 sequence: CASIHPGQGYTGELFF. The CDR3 DNA sequence: TGTGCCAGCATCCACCCGGGACAGGGTTACACCGGGGAGCTGTTTTTT. Full variable domain (missing parts from reference TRBV7-9 and TRBJ2-2): DTGVSQNPRHKITKRGQNVTFRCDPISEHNRLYWYRQTLGQGPEFLTYFQNEAQLEKSRLLSDRFSAERPKGSFSTLEIQRTEQGDSAMYLCASIHPGQGYTGELFFGEGSRLTVL.

The chain links TRBV4-1 to TRBJ2-1, with D perhaps matching TRBD2 (7 bases). Germline V gives CDR1 MGHRA, CDR2 YSYEKL. The ends were cut back, 3 bases at V and 5 bases at J, with 20 bases in the middle. The CDR3 length is 17 residues. In DNA, the CDR3 is TGCGCCAGCAGCCACTTCGGAGGCGGGGGCCTGAACAATGAGCAGTTCTTC. Translation gives CASSHFGGGGLNNEQFF.

The rearrangement uses TRBV6-1 and TRBJ2-1, with 7 bases that match TRBD2. Trimming at V came to 4 bases and at J to 7 bases, leaving 4 bases not matched to a gene. This CDR3 has 13 amino acids. Germline CDR1 reads MNHNS; CDR2 reads SASEGT. This CDR3 is CASSGGTMNEQFF. CDR3 bases: TGTGCCAGCAGTGGCGGGACTATGAATGAGCAGTTCTTC.

This clonotype appeared a single time. The chain carries TRBV21-1 and TRBJ1-5. TRBV21-1 is a listed pseudogene. The CDR3 runs 15 residues. This chain's CDR3 is CASSKGGEGTGPQHF. The CDR3 region has the DNA TGTGCCAGCAGCAAAGGAGGGGAGGGTACGGGGCCCCAGCATTTT.

The chain uses TRBV19 and TRBJ2-2; 11 nucleotides agree with TRBD2. Germline CDR1 and CDR2: LNHDA and SQIVND (reference sequence). The CDR3 extends over 18 amino acids. V dropped 6 bases and J dropped 9; count of bases not matched to a gene: 18. CDR3 residues: CASSPFPGTSGLGWELFF. Written as DNA, the CDR3 is TGTGCCAGTAGCCCTTTCCCCGGGACTAGCGGCCTAGGCTGGGAGCTGTTTTTT.

The rearrangement links TRBV20-1 to TRBJ2-1; 10 positions match TRBD2. The germline gives CDR1 DFQATT, CDR2 SNEGSKA (reference sequence). Unmatched junction bases numbered 10, after V lost 3 bases and J lost 8 bases. The CDR3 consists of 15 residues. The CDR3 loop reads CSASLIAGGFDEQFF. CDR3 DNA sequence: TGCAGTGCTAGCCTCATAGCGGGAGGTTTCGATGAGCAGTTCTTC.

The chain uses TRBV4-3 and TRBJ2-1, with D possibly matching TRBD2 (5 bases). The germline V gene encodes CDR1 LGHNA and CDR2 YSLEER. Trimming removed 6 bases from V and 4 bases from J, with 13 bases in between. CDR3 length equals 14 residues. The CDR3 loop reads CASRGGLDYNEQFF. The CDR3 DNA sequence: TGCGCCAGCAGGGGCGGACTGGATTACAATGAGCAGTTCTTC.

The chain joins TRBV7-2 to TRBJ2-2; 11 nucleotides align to TRBD2. V was clipped by 0 bases and J by 4 bases; unmatched bases: 13. This CDR3 contains 20 residues. Looked up from germline, CDR1 is SGHTA and CDR2 is FQGNSA. CDR3 nucleotide sequence: TGTGCCAGCAGCTTAGCGCTCAGGGGGACTAGCGGCAGGGGCACCGGGGAGCTGTTTTTT. Encoded protein: CASSLALRGTSGRGTGELFF.

This clonotype appeared once. The chain joins TRBV19 to TRBJ2-1; D possibly corresponds to TRBD2 (5 bases). Germline assignment: CDR1 LNHDA and CDR2 SQIVND (reference sequence). Trimming cost V 8 bases and J 5 bases, with 13 bases left between them. The length of the CDR3 is 13 residues. The CDR3 region has the DNA TGTGCCAGTCGGGGTCTAGTTAACAATGAGCAGTTCTTC. Its translation: CASRGLVNNEQFF.

This sequence joins TRBV6-5 and TRBJ1-6; 9 positions agree with TRBD1. V gave up 0 bases and J gave up 8 bases; unmatched junction bases: 8. The V gene's germline CDR1 is MNHEY and CDR2 SVGAGI. This CDR3 region has 17 residues. In DNA, the CDR3 is TGTGCCAGCAGTTACTCGTTGTGGCGGACAGGGGATTCACCCCTCCACTTT. Amino acids: CASSYSLWRTGDSPLHF.

The CDR3 DNA reads TGCAGTGCTCTACCCATTTCAGGGGGCACCTATGGCTACACCTTC. It yields the protein CSALPISGGTYGYTF. The rearrangement links TRBV20-1 to TRBJ1-2; 8 positions match TRBD1. There are 15 residues in the CDR3. Germline lookup yields CDR1 DFQATT and CDR2 SNEGSKA (reference sequence). The V and J ends lost 5 bases and 4 bases, in that order; junction bases with no gene match: 12.

The chain combines TRBV7-8 with TRBJ2-1; D not resolved. CDR1 and CDR2 (germline): SGHVS, FQNEAQ. Trimming took 1 base from V and 4 from J, leaving 14 bases between them. This CDR3 comprises 16 residues. The CDR3 DNA sequence: TGTGCCAGCAGCTTAGTGGGCCAGTTGGGTTACAATGAGCAGTTCTTC. It encodes CASSLVGQLGYNEQFF.

This chain connects TRBV7-9 to TRBJ1-2; 10 bases agree with TRBD1. Looked up from germline, CDR1 is SEHNR and CDR2 is FQNEAQ (reference sequence). J gave up 6 bases and V 4 bases, and 8 bases lay outside the gene matches. The CDR3 runs 15 residues. The CDR3 here is CASSYEGQGMDGYTF. The DNA for the CDR3 is TGTGCCAGCAGCTACGAGGGACAGGGGATGGATGGCTACACCTTC.

The chain combines TRBV27 with TRBJ2-2; D is uncertain. CDR3 length: 14 residues. V was shortened by 4 bases and J by 0 bases, with 6 bases between the two germline ends. CDR1 is MNHEY and CDR2 is SMNVEV in the germline V gene (reference sequence). Here the CDR3 reads CASSYSSNTGELFF. DNA of the CDR3: TGTGCCAGCAGTTACTCTTCGAACACCGGGGAGCTGTTTTTT.

V is TRBV12-3 or TRBV12-4 and J is TRBJ1-1, with 7 bases fitting TRBD1. The CDR3 spans 13 residues. J gave up 6 bases and V 7 bases, and 8 bases lay outside the gene matches. The CDR3 DNA is TGTGCCAGCACCCCCGAGGGGGCAGCTGAAGCTTTCTTT. The encoded protein is CASTPEGAAEAFF.

This clonotype was seen a single time. The V gene is TRBV7-6, the J gene TRBJ2-3, with D perhaps matching TRBD1 or TRBD2 (5 bases each). Germline V gene sequence: CDR1 SGHVS, CDR2 FNYEAQ. This CDR3 is 19 amino acids long. Trimming pared 4 bases from V and 6 bases from J, leaving 29 bases between. CDR3 DNA: TGTGCCAGCAGCTCCCAGTTGGGTATTGGGACGGATTTTACGGATACGCAGTATTTT. The encoded protein is CASSSQLGIGTDFTDTQYF.

The chain joins TRBV6-1 to TRBJ2-3; 10 bases align to TRBD2. There are 15 residues in the CDR3. V trimming: 2 bases; J trimming: 2 bases; junction bases outside the gene matches: 1. Germline V gene data show CDR1 as MNHNS and CDR2 as SASEGT. Here the CDR3 DNA reads TGTGCCAGCAGTGAACTAGCGGGAGACACAGATACGCAGTATTTT. Protein product: CASSELAGDTDTQYF.

J is TRBJ1-1 and V is TRBV2; perhaps TRBD1 as D (5 bases). CDR3 length: 15 residues. Germline loops: CDR1 SNHLY, CDR2 FYNNEI. V was trimmed by 6 bases and J by 0 bases, leaving 14 bases between them. The CDR3 here is CASSAGLIMNTEAFF. The CDR3 DNA is TGTGCCAGCAGCGCAGGGTTAATCATGAACACTGAAGCTTTCTTT. Supplemented by reference TRBV2 and TRBJ1-1, the full variable domain reads EPEVTQTPSHQVTQMGQEVILRCVPISNHLYFYWYRQILGQKVEFLVSFYNNEISEKSEIFDDQFSVERPDGSNFTLKIRSTKLEDSAMYFCASSAGLIMNTEAFFGQGTRLTVV.

J is TRBJ2-1 and V is TRBV20-1; 10 nucleotides match TRBD2. This CDR3 has 15 residues. V lost 6 bases to trimming and J lost 4 bases; unmatched junction nucleotides: 9. Germline V gives CDR1 DFQATT, CDR2 SNEGSKA (reference sequence). CDR3 in DNA: TGCAGTGCGACTAGCGGGCAAAACACTTACAATGAGCAGTTCTTC. Protein sequence: CSATSGQNTYNEQFF.

The J gene is TRBJ1-5, the V gene TRBV11-2; 11 bases line up with TRBD1. In germline, CDR1 is SGHAT, CDR2 FQNNGV. The CDR3 is made up of 15 amino acids. The J segment lost 7 bases and the V segment lost 1 base, leaving 3 bases of the junction unmatched. The CDR3 loop reads CASSLGGTGGQPQHF. The CDR3 nucleotides are TGTGCCAGCAGCTTAGGGGGGACAGGGGGGCAGCCCCAGCATTTT.

This chain joins TRBV20-1 and TRBJ2-5, with D uncertain. Per germline, CDR1 DFQATT and CDR2 SNEGSKA (reference sequence). There are 14 residues in the CDR3. V was pared by 1 base and J by 2 bases, with 11 bases between. CDR3 DNA: TGCAGTGCTAGAGGAGATAGGGCACAAGAGACCCAGTACTTC. This encodes CSARGDRAQETQYF.

The rearrangement links TRBV2 to TRBJ2-3; perhaps D is TRBD1 or TRBD2 (6 bases each). The CDR3 covers 15 residues. Trimming stripped 9 bases from V and 4 bases from J, with 20 bases between. Germline lookup yields CDR1 SNHLY and CDR2 FYNNEI. CDR3 sequence: CASKGGTPRADTQYF. The CDR3 DNA reads as TGTGCCAGTAAAGGGGGGACTCCCCGGGCAGATACGCAGTATTTT.

This chain joins TRBV13 and TRBJ2-3, with unresolved D. V was clipped by 0 bases and J by 2 bases, with 12 bases between them. Looked up from germline, CDR1 is PRHDT and CDR2 is FYEKMQ (reference sequence). The length of the CDR3 is 16 residues. The CDR3 DNA follows: TGTGCCAGCAGCTTAGGGACTTCAAGTCCCACAGATACGCAGTATTTT. This encodes CASSLGTSSPTDTQYF.

The J gene is TRBJ1-4, the V gene TRBV29-1; D unclear. This CDR3 contains 13 residues. The ends were cut back, 0 bases at V and 4 bases at J, with 6 bases in the middle. Germline loops: CDR1 SQVTM, CDR2 ANQGSEA. CDR3 sequence reads: CSVEEENNEKLFF. CDR3 bases: TGCAGCGTTGAAGAGGAGAATAATGAAAAACTGTTTTTT. Supplemented by reference TRBV29-1 and TRBJ1-4, the full variable domain reads SAVISQKPSRDICQRGTSLTIQCQVDSQVTMMFWYRQQPGQSLTLIATANQGSEATYESGFVIDKFPISRPNLTFSTLTVSNMSPEDSSIYLCSVEEENNEKLFFGSGTQLSVL.

V usage is TRBV6-4 and J usage is TRBJ2-3; 10 bases align to TRBD2. Germline V lookup: CDR1 MRHNA, CDR2 SNTAGT. This CDR3 is built from 13 residues. The trim removed 5 bases at V and 5 bases at J, leaving 1 base unmatched. CDR3 sequence (DNA): TGTGCCAGCAGTAGCGGGGGGGAAGATACGCAGTATTTT. Amino acid sequence: CASSSGGEDTQYF.

The chain employs TRBV21-1 and TRBJ2-7. TRBV21-1 is tagged as a pseudogene. The CDR3 is 11 amino acids. The CDR3 loop reads CASSKVPEQYF. The CDR3 DNA sequence: TGTGCCAGCAGCAAAGTTCCCGAGCAGTACTTC.

The J gene is TRBJ2-7, the V gene TRBV27; unclear D gene. Between the trimmed V and J ends, which lost 3 bases and 4 bases, there was a span of 10 bases. In germline, CDR1 is MNHEY, CDR2 SMNVEV (reference sequence). The CDR3 length is 13 residues. The CDR3 nucleotides read TGTGCCAGCAGTTTGTTACACGGGTACGAGCAGTACTTC. Protein product: CASSLLHGYEQYF.